The 15 T cell receptor beta chains reported below all come from one sample, sequenced in a study of PD-1 blockade in classical Hodgkin lymphoma. Relapses following autologous stem cell transplantation were seen in all patients, with brentuximab vedotin exposure varying. Data came from immunoSEQ multiplex PCR; TCRdb stores just in-frame clones and leaves some out. In the table there are over 20,000 clones, 77% of which are singletons. The input for sequencing was peripheral blood mononuclear cells (PBMCs), taken before the second cycle of nivolumab. The source is a human donor with classical Hodgkin lymphoma.

The rearrangement links TRBV21-1 to TRBJ1-4; TRBD1 was called by the table and not checked on the DNA. TRBV21-1 is a known pseudogene. This CDR3 is built from 17 residues. CDR3 nucleotides: TGTGCCAGCAGCACACCTTTCGACAGGAGTCTCCGCGAAAAACTGTTTTTT. It translates to CASSTPFDRSLREKLFF.

The chain employs TRBV30 and TRBJ2-5; D gene unclear. Germline V CDR1 and CDR2: GTSNPN, SVGIG (reference sequence). The V end was cut by 0 bases, the J end by 5 bases, with 4 bases between. The CDR3 runs to 11 residues. The CDR3 region has the DNA TGTGCCTGGAGTGTAGGGGAGACCCAGTACTTC. Translated: CAWSVGETQYF. The variable domain in full, with the rest retrieved from reference TRBV30 and TRBJ2-5, is SQTIHQWPATLVQPVGSPLSLECTVEGTSNPNLYWYRQAAGRGLQLLFYSVGIGQISSEVPQNLSASRPQDRQFILSSKKLLLSDSGFYLCAWSVGETQYFGPGTRLLVL.

This chain links TRBV5-6 with TRBJ2-5; no definite D call. Germline lookup yields CDR1 SGHDT and CDR2 YYEEEE. CDR3 length equals 13 residues. V lost 6 bases, J lost 5 bases, and 14 bases lay in between. DNA of the CDR3: TGTGCCAGCACCGATTCCCAGGTGGAGACCCAGTACTTC. This sequence encodes CASTDSQVETQYF.

This chain uses TRBV6-6 with TRBJ2-7; 9 positions agree with TRBD1. Germline V gives CDR1 MNHNY, CDR2 SVGAGI (reference sequence). J lost 5 bases, V lost 5 bases, and 10 bases had no gene match. The CDR3 has 15 amino acids. The CDR3: CASSPGTGSLHEQYF. The CDR3 DNA reads as TGTGCCAGCAGTCCCGGGACAGGGAGTCTCCACGAGCAGTACTTC.

The genes are TRBV9 and TRBJ2-7; 7 positions match TRBD1. The V gene's germline CDR1 is SGDLS and CDR2 YYNGEE. The CDR3 has 15 residues. V lost 4 bases and J lost 6; bases outside the gene matches: 13. CDR3 sequence (DNA): TGTGCCAGCAGCCCCACCGGGACAGTCCTAAGCGAGCAGTACTTC. It codes for CASSPTGTVLSEQYF.

The chain combines TRBV5-1 with TRBJ1-2, with a tentative D call TRBD1 (6 bases). This CDR3 is built from 15 residues. Germline V CDR1 and CDR2: SGHRS, YFSETQ. The germline V and J ends were trimmed by 3 bases and 3 bases, with 15 bases remaining between them. The CDR3 is CASSSTGSTHYGYTF. DNA of the CDR3: TGCGCCAGCAGCTCAACAGGGTCCACTCACTATGGCTACACCTTC.

The gene calls are TRBV6-5 and TRBJ2-6; D perhaps matches TRBD2 (6 bases). The CDR3 length is 15 residues. Germline V lookup: CDR1 MNHEY, CDR2 SVGAGI. V was trimmed by 1 base and J by 2 bases, leaving 6 bases between them. The CDR3 loop reads CASSYWGAGANVLTF. The CDR3 nucleotides are TGTGCCAGCAGTTACTGGGGGGCTGGGGCCAACGTCCTGACTTTC.

This clone is a singleton in its sample. The J gene is TRBJ2-7, the V gene TRBV7-8; no clear D gene. Deletions cut 1 base from V and 4 bases from J, with 8 bases between. This CDR3 is built from 13 residues. Germline V lookup: CDR1 SGHVS, CDR2 FQNEAQ. CDR3 region: CASSLVLGYEQYF. CDR3 DNA: TGTGCCAGCAGCTTAGTGCTGGGGTACGAGCAGTACTTC.

V and J are TRBV6-1 and TRBJ1-4; D not certain. Germline lookup yields CDR1 MNHNS and CDR2 SASEGT. The CDR3 contains 15 residues. V lost 2 bases, J lost 0 bases, and 7 bases lay in between. The CDR3 loop reads CASSELGPTNEKLFF. CDR3 nucleotide sequence: TGTGCCAGCAGTGAATTAGGCCCAACTAATGAAAAACTGTTTTTT.

This rearrangement joins TRBV2 to TRBJ1-2; D uncertain. This CDR3 is 13 amino acids long. CDR1 is SNHLY, CDR2 FYNNEI, per germline. V shed 2 bases and J shed 8 bases, with 12 bases lying between them. The DNA for the CDR3 is TGTGCCAGCAGTGAAATTATTGAGGGAGGCTACACCTTC. Translated: CASSEIIEGGYTF.

This chain connects TRBV6-1 to TRBJ1-5; tentative D call: TRBD1 (6 bases). Germline lookup yields CDR1 MNHNS and CDR2 SASEGT. The CDR3 is made up of 14 amino acids. With 5 bases removed from V and 8 bases from J, the gap between germline ends came to 16 bases. The CDR3 region has the DNA TGTGCCAGCAGTACCTTCAACAGGGATGAGCCCCAGCATTTT. Protein sequence: CASSTFNRDEPQHF.

In its sample, this clone ranks as medium-sized. This chain connects TRBV5-1 to TRBJ1-6, with a weak D call TRBD1 (6 bases). Trimming cost V 0 bases and J 1 base, with 8 bases left between them. Per germline, CDR1 SGHRS and CDR2 YFSETQ. CDR3 length: 16 residues. The CDR3 bases are TGCGCCAGCAGCTTGGAGCAGGGGTCCTATAATTCACCCCTCCACTTT. This encodes CASSLEQGSYNSPLHF.

The chain joins TRBV2 to TRBJ2-1, with 9 bases matching TRBD2. There are 15 residues in the CDR3. Trimming took 4 bases from V and 7 from J; bases not matched to a gene: 8. Germline lookup yields CDR1 SNHLY and CDR2 FYNNEI. The CDR3 bases are TGTGCCAGCAGTGGTACCGGGACTAGCCCAAATGAGCAGTTCTTC. Translation: CASSGTGTSPNEQFF. Full variable domain (remainder filled in from reference TRBV2 and TRBJ2-1): EPEVTQTPSHQVTQMGQEVILRCVPISNHLYFYWYRQILGQKVEFLVSFYNNEISEKSEIFDDQFSVERPDGSNFTLKIRSTKLEDSAMYFCASSGTGTSPNEQFFGPGTRLTVL.

This clone has a handful of counts. This chain uses TRBV25-1 with TRBJ2-7, with a possible D match to TRBD1 (6 bases). Germline CDR1 reads MGHDK; CDR2 reads SYGVNS. The CDR3 is 14 amino acids. The ends were cut back, 4 bases at V and 1 base at J, with 11 bases in the middle. The DNA for the CDR3 is TGTGCCAGCAGTGGGACAGATTCTTCCTACGAGCAGTACTTC. Residues: CASSGTDSSYEQYF.

This sequence joins TRBV7-2 and TRBJ1-2; 7 nucleotides align to TRBD1. V was pared by 0 bases and J by 10 bases, with 8 bases of the junction left unmatched. The germline V gene has CDR1 SGHTA and CDR2 FQGNSA. This CDR3 has 14 amino acids. The DNA for the CDR3 is TGTGCCAGCAGCTTAGCCGAGACAGGGATGGCCTACACCTTC. The encoded protein is CASSLAETGMAYTF.